Listed here are 26 T cell receptor beta chains from one sample, sequenced in a study of blood T cell repertoires in COVID-19. Assay: immunoSEQ multiplex PCR; the TCRdb copy retains only in-frame clones and omits some. The sample lists 220,000 or so clones; around 89% were seen once. The material sequenced was PBMCs or T cells enriched from blood (not recorded which). The receptors were sampled from a woman aged 18-29 years in a cohort exposed to, infected with or recovered from COVID-19 (not recorded which).

The gene calls are TRBV7-9 and TRBJ2-2, with 7 bases that match TRBD2. CDR1 SEHNR and CDR2 FQNEAQ come from the germline V gene (reference sequence). The CDR3 sequence is 13 residues long. V gave up 1 base and J gave up 11 bases; unmatched junction bases: 4. CDR3 nucleotide sequence: TGTGCCAGCAGCTTAGAACGGGAGGAAGAGCTGTTTTTT. This translates into CASSLEREEELFF.

V gene TRBV28 combines with J gene TRBJ2-7, with 7 bases fitting TRBD1. J was trimmed by 2 bases and V by 6 bases; bases with no gene match: 10. Germline lookup yields CDR1 MDHEN and CDR2 SYDVKM. The CDR3 consists of 15 residues. The CDR3, as DNA: TGTGCCAGCAGCCCAGGGGGAGCCTTTACCTACGAGCAGTACTTC. Translating gives CASSPGGAFTYEQYF. Combining the CDR3 with reference TRBV28 and TRBJ2-7 gives the whole variable domain DVKVTQSSRYLVKRTGEKVFLECVQDMDHENMFWYRQDPGLGLRLIYFSYDVKMKEKGDIPEGYSVSREKKERFSLILESASTNQTSMYLCASSPGGAFTYEQYFGPGTRLTVT.

This clone occurred a few times. The gene calls are TRBV28 and TRBJ2-7; D possibly corresponds to TRBD1 (5 bases). Per germline, CDR1 MDHEN and CDR2 SYDVKM. Trimming shortened V by 3 bases and J by 1 base, and 13 bases separated the two germline ends. The length of the CDR3 is 15 residues. CDR3 sequence (DNA): TGTGCCAGCAGTTTGGGGCAGGGCCTTTCCTACGAGCAGTACTTC. Translation: CASSLGQGLSYEQYF. Drawing the rest from reference TRBV28 and TRBJ2-7, the complete variable domain is DVKVTQSSRYLVKRTGEKVFLECVQDMDHENMFWYRQDPGLGLRLIYFSYDVKMKEKGDIPEGYSVSREKKERFSLILESASTNQTSMYLCASSLGQGLSYEQYFGPGTRLTVT.

This clone appeared a single time. The chain combines TRBV4-2 with TRBJ1-3, with unresolved D. The CDR3 is made up of 15 amino acids. With 2 bases removed from V and 8 bases from J, the gap between germline ends came to 16 bases. Germline CDR1 reads LGHNA; CDR2 reads YNFKEQ. The CDR3 DNA reads as TGTGCCAGCAGCCAAATTGAAGTGAGCGCGGACACCATATATTTT. Translating gives CASSQIEVSADTIYF.

The chain recombines TRBV19 with TRBJ2-1; 7 bases align to TRBD1. Unmatched junction bases numbered 8, after V lost 3 bases and J lost 6 bases. The CDR3 is 15 amino acids. Germline CDR1 LNHDA, CDR2 SQIVND (reference sequence). This CDR3 reads CASSIRDSALNEQFF. The CDR3 bases are TGTGCCAGTAGTATCCGGGACAGTGCTCTCAATGAGCAGTTCTTC.

The chain uses TRBV24-1 and TRBJ1-2; 9 bases line up with TRBD1. The junction had 6 bases not matched to a gene; V was cut back by 4 bases and J by 4 bases. CDR1 and CDR2 from the germline V gene are KGHDR and SFDVKD. The CDR3 contains 15 residues. DNA for the CDR3: TGTGCCACCAGTGACCCGACGACAGGGGGCTATGGCTACACCTTC. Translation gives CATSDPTTGGYGYTF.

The rearrangement uses TRBV18 and TRBJ2-1; D possibly corresponds to TRBD2 (5 bases). CDR3 length: 16 residues. Germline loops: CDR1 KGHSH, CDR2 LQKENI. Between the trimmed V and J ends, which lost 6 bases and 0 bases, there was a span of 15 bases. This CDR3 is CASSPTSGNSYNEQFF. Here the CDR3 DNA reads TGTGCCAGCTCCCCCACTAGTGGTAACTCCTACAATGAGCAGTTCTTC.

The chain employs TRBV7-8 and TRBJ1-1; D unclear. Germline V gene data show CDR1 as SGHVS and CDR2 as FQNEAQ. The CDR3 covers 14 residues. V shed 2 bases and J shed 1 base, with 8 bases lying between them. The CDR3 DNA reads TGTGCCAGCAGCTTATTGCGCGAGAACACTGAAGCTTTCTTT. This sequence encodes CASSLLRENTEAFF.

This clone was counted between two and nine times. The chain combines TRBV12-3 or TRBV12-4 with TRBJ1-1; possible D gene TRBD1, 6 bases. This CDR3 region has 13 residues. Trimming took 4 bases from V and 1 from J, leaving 7 bases between them. CDR3: CASSSDRNTEAFF. The CDR3 DNA follows: TGTGCCAGCAGTTCGGACAGGAACACTGAAGCTTTCTTT.

The chain combines TRBV18 with TRBJ1-5; tentative D call: TRBD1 (6 bases). This CDR3 is 14 amino acids long. In germline, CDR1 is KGHSH, CDR2 LQKENI. V was pared by 6 bases and J by 3 bases, with 12 bases between. CDR3 DNA sequence: TGTGCCAGCTCCCCCGACAGGCTCAATCAGCCCCAGCATTTT. It is translated as CASSPDRLNQPQHF.

V and J are TRBV5-1 and TRBJ2-5; D might be TRBD2 (5 bases). From germline, CDR1 is SGHRS and CDR2 YFSETQ. Trimming removed 4 bases from V and 2 bases from J, with 12 bases in between. The CDR3 has 14 residues. CDR3 region: CASSPLGGQETQYF. In DNA, the CDR3 is TGCGCCAGCAGCCCCCTTGGCGGGCAAGAGACCCAGTACTTC.

The count of this clone is one. The V gene is TRBV5-5, the J gene TRBJ2-3; 9 nucleotides match TRBD2. V dropped 3 bases and J dropped 2; count of bases not matched to a gene: 7. Looked up from germline, CDR1 is SGHKS and CDR2 is YYEKEE (reference sequence). This CDR3 is 16 amino acids long. CDR3: CASSSGLAPLTDTQYF. CDR3 bases: TGTGCCAGCAGCTCCGGACTAGCGCCTCTCACAGATACGCAGTATTTT.

The count of this clone is one. DNA for the CDR3: TGTGCCAGTAGTGCTAGAGCGGGAGGGACGGGAGATACGCAGTATTTT. It specifies CASSARAGGTGDTQYF. V gene TRBV19 combines with J gene TRBJ2-3, with TRBD2 identical over 10 bases. Trimming removed 5 bases from V and 5 bases from J; junction bases left unmatched: 10. The CDR3 runs to 16 residues. CDR1 and CDR2 from the germline V gene are LNHDA and SQIVND (reference sequence). Drawing the rest from reference TRBV19 and TRBJ2-3, the complete variable domain is DGGITQSPKYLFRKEGQNVTLSCEQNLNHDAMYWYRQDPGQGLRLIYYSQIVNDFQKGDIAEGYSVSREKKESFPLTVTSAQKNPTAFYLCASSARAGGTGDTQYFGPGTRLTVL.

This chain uses TRBV5-4 with TRBJ2-7; TRBD2 agrees at 9 bases. The CDR3 is 13 amino acids. The V and J ends lost 5 bases and 5 bases, in that order; junction bases with no gene match: 5. CDR1 and CDR2 (germline): SGHNT, YYREEE (reference sequence). Here the CDR3 DNA reads TGTGCCAGCAGAATTAGCGGGAGCGACGAGCAGTACTTC. Its translation: CASRISGSDEQYF.

V is TRBV2 and J is TRBJ2-7, with D perhaps matching TRBD2 (5 bases). The V end lost 8 bases, the J end lost 7 bases, and 9 bases lay between the germline ends. The CDR3 spans 10 residues. Germline assignment: CDR1 SNHLY and CDR2 FYNNEI. The CDR3 nucleotides read TGTGCCAGCCAGTCGGGGGAGCAGTACTTC. It is translated as CASQSGEQYF. The full variable domain, in which reference TRBV2 and TRBJ2-7 provide the parts outside the CDR3, is EPEVTQTPSHQVTQMGQEVILRCVPISNHLYFYWYRQILGQKVEFLVSFYNNEISEKSEIFDDQFSVERPDGSNFTLKIRSTKLEDSAMYFCASQSGEQYFGPGTRLTVT.

The chain combines TRBV19 with TRBJ2-2; D gene uncertain. The CDR3 totals 14 residues. CDR1 and CDR2 from the germline V gene are LNHDA and SQIVND (reference sequence). Trimming took off 2 bases at V and 3 bases at J, with 7 bases between the two ends. CDR3 region: CASSILQDTGELFF. CDR3 in DNA: TGTGCCAGTAGTATATTACAAGACACCGGGGAGCTGTTTTTT.

The chain links TRBV7-9 to TRBJ2-5, with a tentative D call TRBD2 (5 bases). V was cut by 5 bases and J by 0 bases, with 16 bases left in between. The CDR3 is made up of 16 amino acids. The germline V gene has CDR1 SEHNR and CDR2 FQNEAQ (reference sequence). CDR3 bases: TGTGCCAGCAGCCCCAGACTAACCCTAGACCAAGAGACCCAGTACTTC. It is translated as CASSPRLTLDQETQYF.

V gene TRBV7-9 combines with J gene TRBJ1-4; D remains unclear. Trimming removed 3 bases from V and 5 bases from J, with 13 bases in between. From germline, CDR1 is SEHNR and CDR2 FQNEAQ (reference sequence). The CDR3 runs 15 residues. CDR3 protein: CASSFTARGNEKLFF. The CDR3 nucleotides read TGTGCCAGCAGCTTCACGGCGCGGGGAAATGAAAAACTGTTTTTT.

V gene TRBV7-3 combines with J gene TRBJ1-6, with 8 bases that match TRBD1. The CDR3 runs to 15 residues. CDR1 is SGHTA and CDR2 is FQGTGA in the germline V gene. V gave up 1 base and J gave up 5 bases; unmatched junction bases: 1. CDR3 residues: CASSLRGQDNSPLHF. The CDR3 DNA reads as TGTGCCAGCAGCTTAAGGGGACAGGATAATTCACCCCTCCACTTT.

The rearrangement links TRBV6-5 to TRBJ1-2; D not resolved. Trimming removed 0 bases from V and 4 bases from J, with 12 bases in between. Germline V gene data show CDR1 as MNHEY and CDR2 as SVGAGI. CDR3 length: 15 amino acids. CDR3 nucleotide sequence: TGTGCCAGCAGTTACTCGACATCCGAGACCTATGGCTACACCTTC. This gives the protein CASSYSTSETYGYTF.

The V gene is TRBV20-1, the J gene TRBJ2-5; D is unclear. CDR3 size: 17 residues. Germline V gene data show CDR1 as DFQATT and CDR2 as SNEGSKA (reference sequence). The ends were cut back, 3 bases at V and 0 bases at J, with 20 bases in the middle. This CDR3 reads CSASPPRVGMYQETQYF. The CDR3 bases are TGCAGTGCTAGTCCGCCGCGTGTGGGCATGTACCAAGAGACCCAGTACTTC.

Of note for this clone: This may arise from a read error, as a much more abundant clone is one base away. This chain uses TRBV3-1 (or the pseudogene TRBV3-2) with TRBJ1-2, with a tentative D call TRBD1 (6 bases). CDR1 is LGHDT, CDR2 YNNKEL, per germline (reference sequence). V was pared by 2 bases and J by 4 bases, with 8 bases between. This CDR3 contains 13 residues. The CDR3 coding sequence is TGTGCCAGCAGCCAAAGACAGGCCTATGGCTACACCTTC. Translation: CASSQRQAYGYTF.

This chain joins TRBV11-2 and TRBJ1-6; perhaps TRBD1 as D (6 bases). Trimming removed 5 bases at V and 8 bases at J, with 19 bases between. Germline lookup yields CDR1 SGHAT and CDR2 FQNNGV. There are 16 residues in the CDR3. The CDR3 sequence is CASSPRTAGGHSPLHF. Written as DNA, the CDR3 is TGTGCCAGCAGCCCCCGGACAGCAGGAGGCCATTCACCCCTCCACTTT.

V usage is TRBV7-9 and J usage is TRBJ2-5; D perhaps matches TRBD1 (7 bases). Per the germline V gene, CDR1 is SEHNR and CDR2 is FQNEAQ (reference sequence). The germline V and J ends were trimmed by 6 bases and 5 bases, with 19 bases remaining between them. There are 15 residues in the CDR3. The CDR3 nucleotides are TGTGCCAGCAGTCCTACCACAGGGGCGGGGGAGACCCAGTACTTC. Encoded protein: CASSPTTGAGETQYF. The full variable domain, its missing parts supplied by reference TRBV7-9 and TRBJ2-5, is DTGVSQNPRHKITKRGQNVTFRCDPISEHNRLYWYRQTLGQGPEFLTYFQNEAQLEKSRLLSDRFSAERPKGSFSTLEIQRTEQGDSAMYLCASSPTTGAGETQYFGPGTRLLVL.

V and J are TRBV4-2 and TRBJ1-2; D possibly corresponds to TRBD1 (5 bases). The V end was cut by 0 bases, the J end by 6 bases, with 20 bases between. Germline V gives CDR1 LGHNA, CDR2 YNFKEQ. The CDR3 contains 17 residues. CDR3 residues: CASSQELGTLGMNGYTF. The CDR3 region has the DNA TGTGCCAGCAGCCAAGAGCTCGGGACTCTGGGTATGAATGGCTACACCTTC.

The chain combines TRBV9 with TRBJ2-2, with D uncertain. V was clipped by 4 bases and J by 5 bases, with 12 bases between them. In germline, CDR1 is SGDLS, CDR2 YYNGEE. This CDR3 has 14 residues. The CDR3 is CASSLSGSTGELFF. The CDR3 DNA is TGTGCCAGCAGCTTATCAGGAAGTACCGGGGAGCTGTTTTTT.